These 2 T cell receptor beta chains originate from one sample sequenced in a study of read filtering for tumor transcriptome and immune sequencing (TCRdb year 2020). TCRdb shows the sequencer as Illumina HiSeq 4000. TCR libraries were constructed from approximately 360 ng RNA using the Immunoverse kit, and molecular barcoded adaptors covering alpha/delta and beta/gamma chains were employed. The raw public reads went through TCRdb reprocessing: fastp at Q25, MiXCR clone calling, in-frame beta chains kept. A single entry per CDR3 protein holds the most common genes and DNA from its merged rows. The sample records around 140,000 distinct CDR3 sequences, over 10% of which are singletons. More than 6.5% of the sample rests with the top ten. The sample comprised a population of CD138-negative cells sorted from bone marrow. The cell subset or site label here, explained by the study, means: bone marrow mononuclear cells depleted of CD138+ plasma/myeloma cells by negative magnetic selection. These receptors came from a donor aged 40 or over with multiple myeloma.

The V and J genes are TRBV6-5 and TRBJ2-3; D possibly corresponds to TRBD2 (7 bases). Trimming pared 0 bases from V and 2 bases from J, leaving 18 bases between. This CDR3 contains 18 residues. CDR1 MNHEY and CDR2 SVGAGI come from the germline V gene. CDR3 in DNA: TGTGCCAGCAGTTACTCGGGGGCTAGCGGATCTCCCACAGATACGCAGTATTTT. This translates into CASSYSGASGSPTDTQYF.

This clonotype was picked up a small number of times. The chain uses TRBV7-3 and TRBJ2-2; tentative D call: TRBD2 (6 bases). Trimming left V 0 bases short and J 2 bases short, with 16 bases between. Per germline, CDR1 SGHTA and CDR2 FQGTGA. CDR3 length equals 18 residues. The CDR3 sequence: CASSLTPPGLRNTGELFF. CDR3 nucleotide sequence: TGTGCCAGCAGCTTAACTCCCCCGGGACTGCGCAACACCGGGGAGCTGTTTTTT.